A single sample gave rise to the 27 T cell receptor beta chains below, sequenced in a study of blood T cell repertoires in COVID-19. The repertoire was sequenced with immunoSEQ multiplex PCR; TCRdb's copy has only in-frame clones and lacks some. The sample lists about 200,000 clones, approximately 78% occurring once. The source material was peripheral blood. The receptor set was obtained from a woman aged 80 or older with COVID-19, enrolled during active disease.

The chain couples TRBV18 to TRBJ2-2; D is possibly TRBD2 (5 bases). Trimming took 3 bases from V and 4 from J, leaving 12 bases between them. CDR3 length equals 15 residues. The germline CDR1 and CDR2 sequences are KGHSH and LQKENI. The CDR3 region has the DNA TGTGCCAGCTCACCTACCTCGGGATTCACCGGGGAGCTGTTTTTT. Amino acids: CASSPTSGFTGELFF. The variable domain in full, with the rest retrieved from reference TRBV18 and TRBJ2-2, is NAGVMQNPRHLVRRRGQEARLRCSPMKGHSHVYWYRQLPEEGLKFMVYLQKENIIDESGMPKERFSAEFPKEGPSILRIQQVVRGDSAAYFCASSPTSGFTGELFFGEGSRLTVL.

This chain uses TRBV30 with TRBJ2-7; possible D gene TRBD1, 6 bases. Trimming removed 4 bases from V and 5 bases from J, with 12 bases in between. Germline-derived CDR1 and CDR2 are GTSNPN and SVGIG (reference sequence). The CDR3 runs to 12 residues. The CDR3 region is CAWNQQGDEQYF. CDR3 DNA sequence: TGTGCCTGGAACCAACAGGGAGACGAGCAGTACTTC.

For the CDR3, the DNA is TGTGCCAGCTCACCACCAGGTACAGCTTATCAAGAGACCCAGTACTTC. It specifies CASSPPGTAYQETQYF. V usage is TRBV18 and J usage is TRBJ2-5, with D unresolved. V lost 0 bases, J lost 2 bases, and 13 bases lay in between. The CDR3 runs 16 residues. The germline gives CDR1 KGHSH, CDR2 LQKENI.

The V gene is TRBV18, the J gene TRBJ1-3; TRBD1 might be the D (6 bases). CDR3 size: 13 residues. Trimming removed 3 bases at V and 16 bases at J, with 19 bases between. The germline V gene has CDR1 KGHSH and CDR2 LQKENI. This CDR3 reads CASSPTRQADPYF. Here the CDR3 DNA reads TGTGCCAGCTCACCGACCAGACAGGCTGATCCGTATTTT.

This chain joins TRBV21-1 and TRBJ2-7; the table calls TRBD1, which could not be checked here. TRBV21-1 is listed as a pseudogene. This CDR3 spans 15 amino acids. The CDR3 bases are TGTGCCAGCAGCACCCCGACAGGGGGCTACAACGAGCAGTACTTC. Protein: CASSTPTGGYNEQYF.

This clone was counted between two and nine times. The chain uses TRBV3-1 (or the pseudogene TRBV3-2) and TRBJ2-7, with D tentatively TRBD1 (5 bases). Trimming cost V 0 bases and J 9 bases, with 15 bases left between them. The CDR3 spans 14 residues. In germline, CDR1 is LGHDT, CDR2 YNNKEL (reference sequence). This CDR3 is CASSQDRRGGAQYF. The DNA for the CDR3 is TGTGCCAGCAGCCAAGATCGAAGGGGTGGCGCGCAGTACTTC.

This chain links TRBV5-4 with TRBJ1-5; D not certain. Germline V gene data show CDR1 as SGHNT and CDR2 as YYREEE (reference sequence). This CDR3 has 14 residues. V was clipped by 7 bases and J by 0 bases, with 11 bases between them. The CDR3 is CASHYMGSNQPQHF. CDR3 coding DNA: TGTGCCAGCCACTACATGGGTAGCAATCAGCCCCAGCATTTT. Together with reference TRBV5-4 and TRBJ1-5, the CDR3 gives the full variable domain: ETGVTQSPTHLIKTRGQQVTLRCSSQSGHNTVSWYQQALGQGPQFIFQYYREEENGRGNFPPRFSGLQFPNYSSELNVNALELDDSALYLCASHYMGSNQPQHFGDGTRLSIL.

The chain couples TRBV5-1 to TRBJ1-4, with no clear D. The CDR3 has 14 residues. V shed 2 bases and J shed 3 bases, with 8 bases lying between them. Germline CDR1 reads SGHRS; CDR2 reads YFSETQ. The CDR3 loop is CASSFTASNEKLFF. The CDR3, as DNA: TGCGCCAGCAGCTTTACAGCTTCTAATGAAAAACTGTTTTTT.

J is TRBJ2-7 and V is TRBV27, with D perhaps TRBD2 (6 bases). Germline loops: CDR1 MNHEY, CDR2 SMNVEV (reference sequence). V was pared by 5 bases and J by 4 bases, with 18 bases between. This CDR3 has 15 amino acids. The CDR3 sequence: CASSPRPWGDYEQYF. In DNA form, the CDR3 reads TGTGCCAGCAGTCCTAGACCCTGGGGGGATTACGAGCAGTACTTC.

This clone was seen more than once but under ten times. The chain carries TRBV28 and TRBJ2-7; no firm D call. Deletions cut 6 bases from V and 5 bases from J, with 8 bases between. The CDR3 length is 11 residues. CDR1 is MDHEN, CDR2 SYDVKM, per germline. The CDR3 DNA sequence: TGTGCCAGCAGCGGGTTCCACGAGCAGTACTTC. This gives the protein CASSGFHEQYF.

This clone has only one observation. The chain is built from TRBV28 and TRBJ2-1; D call uncertain. Per germline, CDR1 MDHEN and CDR2 SYDVKM. V lost 4 bases, J lost 6 bases, and 4 bases lay in between. The CDR3 loop spans 11 amino acids. This CDR3 is CASSYLNEQFF. The CDR3 DNA follows: TGTGCCAGCAGTTATCTCAATGAGCAGTTCTTC. The entire variable domain, with the rest obtained from reference TRBV28 and TRBJ2-1, is as follows: DVKVTQSSRYLVKRTGEKVFLECVQDMDHENMFWYRQDPGLGLRLIYFSYDVKMKEKGDIPEGYSVSREKKERFSLILESASTNQTSMYLCASSYLNEQFFGPGTRLTVL.

This clone showed up many times. DNA of the CDR3: TGTGCCAGCAGTCTTGACAGCAGCTCTGGAAACACCATATATTTT. This gives the protein CASSLDSSSGNTIYF. The rearrangement joins TRBV6-6 to TRBJ1-3, with D possibly being TRBD1 (5 bases). The CDR3 is 15 amino acids. Per the germline V gene, CDR1 is MNHNY and CDR2 is SVGAGI (reference sequence). The ends were cut back, 5 bases at V and 0 bases at J, with 11 bases in the middle.

The chain has TRBV3-1 (or the pseudogene TRBV3-2) and TRBJ2-5; 7 bases line up with TRBD2. The germline CDR1 and CDR2 sequences are LGHDT and YNNKEL (reference sequence). V dropped 1 base and J dropped 2; count of bases not matched to a gene: 4. The CDR3 has 15 residues. CDR3 sequence reads: CASSQGNGGQETQYF. CDR3 sequence (DNA): TGTGCCAGCAGCCAAGGCAACGGGGGGCAAGAGACCCAGTACTTC.

This clone was seen just once. The chain uses TRBV5-1 and TRBJ1-2; tentative D call: TRBD1 (6 bases). CDR1 is SGHRS, CDR2 YFSETQ, per germline. The CDR3 covers 14 residues. V was pared by 5 bases and J by 2 bases, with 13 bases between. CDR3 in amino acids: CASRRNRENYGYTF. Here the CDR3 DNA reads TGCGCCAGCAGACGAAACAGGGAAAACTATGGCTACACCTTC.

This sequence joins TRBV18 and TRBJ1-2; 7 bases are shared with TRBD1. Germline lookup yields CDR1 KGHSH and CDR2 LQKENI. The V segment lost 2 bases and the J segment 3 bases; nucleotides outside the gene matches: 15. This CDR3 region has 18 residues. The CDR3 reads CASSPAVTGMGKDYGYTF. The CDR3 region has the DNA TGTGCCAGCTCACCAGCAGTGACAGGGATGGGAAAAGACTATGGCTACACCTTC.

This rearrangement joins TRBV7-2 to TRBJ1-1, with D perhaps matching TRBD1 (5 bases). V was clipped by 6 bases and J by 2 bases, with 13 bases between them. The CDR3 covers 14 residues. CDR1 is SGHTA and CDR2 is FQGNSA in the germline V gene. The CDR3 DNA follows: TGTGCCAGCAGACGCGGACATCTCAACACTGAAGCTTTCTTT. The encoded protein is CASRRGHLNTEAFF.

The gene calls are TRBV11-2 and TRBJ1-2; D perhaps matches TRBD1 (6 bases). Germline CDR1 SGHAT, CDR2 FQNNGV. Trimming shortened V by 5 bases and J by 7 bases, and 14 bases separated the two germline ends. This CDR3 contains 13 residues. DNA for the CDR3: TGTGCCAGCAGCCAAACCCCAGGGGCTGGCTACACCTTC. It specifies CASSQTPGAGYTF.

V usage is TRBV7-6 and J usage is TRBJ1-2, with D uncertain. The CDR3 is 16 residues long. Germline-derived CDR1 and CDR2 are SGHVS and FNYEAQ. Trimming left V 1 base short and J 0 bases short, with 12 bases between. The CDR3 region has the DNA TGTGCCAGCAGCTTAGGGGTGGCAGGAACTAACTATGGCTACACCTTC. Translating it yields CASSLGVAGTNYGYTF.

The J gene is TRBJ1-2, the V gene TRBV30, with D uncertain. The CDR3 consists of 14 residues. V was pared by 5 bases and J by 5 bases, with 18 bases between. The germline V gene encodes CDR1 GTSNPN and CDR2 SVGIG (reference sequence). CDR3 nucleotides: TGTGCCTGGGCCGGGAGGGCTCACCCGTATGGCTACACCTTC. Translated, it gives CAWAGRAHPYGYTF.

The chain links TRBV4-1 to TRBJ1-6; 7 bases agree with TRBD1. Germline V lookup: CDR1 MGHRA, CDR2 YSYEKL. The CDR3 is 15 residues long. The junction had 3 bases not matched to a gene; V was cut back by 0 bases and J by 7 bases. Written as DNA, the CDR3 is TGCGCCAGCAGCCAAGACAGGGGGAAAAATTCACCCCTCCACTTT. Amino acids: CASSQDRGKNSPLHF.

This clone was picked up a small number of times. The chain joins TRBV18 to TRBJ1-1; D uncertain. V shed 2 bases and J shed 0 bases, with 10 bases lying between them. The CDR3 consists of 15 residues. From germline, CDR1 is KGHSH and CDR2 LQKENI. The CDR3 loop is CASSPTGVLNTEAFF. The CDR3 DNA reads TGTGCCAGCTCACCAACTGGAGTCCTGAACACTGAAGCTTTCTTT.

The chain links TRBV4-1 to TRBJ2-3; 10 positions agree with TRBD1. After removal of 0 bases from V and 4 bases from J, the junction contained 4 bases not matched to a gene. In germline, CDR1 is MGHRA, CDR2 YSYEKL. The CDR3 loop spans 16 amino acids. This chain's CDR3 is CASSQDWDRGADTQYF. DNA of the CDR3: TGCGCCAGCAGCCAAGACTGGGACAGGGGTGCAGATACGCAGTATTTT.

This chain connects TRBV10-1 to TRBJ2-1, with 9 positions matching TRBD2. The CDR3 is made up of 17 amino acids. The V gene's germline CDR1 is WNHNN and CDR2 SYGVQD (reference sequence). V shed 5 bases and J 3 bases; nucleotides not matched to a gene: 11. CDR3 coding DNA: TGCGCCAGCAGTCGAGGGCAAGCGGGGGGCCGCTACAATGAGCAGTTCTTC. Its translation: CASSRGQAGGRYNEQFF.

In its sample, this clone was seen a few times. The chain has TRBV15 and TRBJ2-1, with TRBD2 identical over 14 bases. CDR1 is LNHNV and CDR2 is YYDKDF in the germline V gene (reference sequence). The CDR3 has 17 amino acids. Trimming at V came to 4 bases and at J to 1 base, leaving 3 bases not matched to a gene. The CDR3 DNA sequence: TGTGCCACCAGCAAGACTAGCGGGAGGGGATCCTACAATGAGCAGTTCTTC. It translates to CATSKTSGRGSYNEQFF.

V usage is TRBV5-1 and J usage is TRBJ2-2, with TRBD2 matching over 8 bases. The CDR3 spans 15 residues. Germline trimming cut 0 bases from V and 5 bases from J; bases unmatched to any gene: 3. Germline V gene data show CDR1 as SGHRS and CDR2 as YFSETQ. CDR3 sequence: CASSLAASGTGELFF. DNA of the CDR3: TGCGCCAGCAGCTTGGCTGCTAGCGGGACCGGGGAGCTGTTTTTT.

This sequence joins TRBV4-2 and TRBJ2-3; D remains unclear. The CDR3 runs 15 residues. CDR1 is LGHNA, CDR2 YNFKEQ, per germline. The germline V and J ends were trimmed by 4 bases and 2 bases, with 13 bases remaining between them. The CDR3 is CASSPSDSATDTQYF. CDR3 sequence (DNA): TGTGCCAGCAGCCCCTCAGACTCCGCCACAGATACGCAGTATTTT.

The chain couples TRBV24-1 to TRBJ1-5, with a possible D match to TRBD1 (5 bases). CDR1 KGHDR and CDR2 SFDVKD come from the germline V gene. The CDR3 contains 14 residues. V lost 6 bases and J 1 base, leaving 9 bases between the germline ends. The CDR3 here is CATSRGGSNQPQHF. In DNA form, the CDR3 reads TGTGCCACCAGTCGGGGGGGGAGCAATCAGCCCCAGCATTTT.